The 18 T cell receptor beta chains in this list originate from one sample, sequenced in a study of T cells expressing NK-cell markers. From the 5' RACE reads, TCRdb lists one entry per CDR3 protein and no DNA. The repertoire table contains 350,000 to 450,000 distinct CDR3 sequences. The sequencing sample was made of blood T cells: a sorted CD56 or NKG2C T cell subset, CD4+ or CD8+ T cells, or bulk PBMC T cells (not recorded which). The source is a man aged 18 to 69 in good health.

V is TRBV5-1 and J is TRBJ1-3; checking the TCRdb D call of TRBD1 is not possible without DNA. The CDR3 spans 13 residues. The germline gives CDR1 SGHRS, CDR2 YFSETQ. The CDR3 is CASSPGEGNTIYF.

The chain uses TRBV4-2 and TRBJ1-1; the TCRdb call, TRBD1, lacks DNA for checking. This CDR3 has 17 amino acids. Germline CDR1 LGHNA, CDR2 YNFKEQ. The CDR3 here is CASSQYRDRLSNTEAFF.

V usage is TRBV18 and J usage is TRBJ2-5; TCRdb gives TRBD1 as the D gene, but with no DNA this cannot be confirmed. This CDR3 has 16 amino acids. Germline values: CDR1 KGHSH, CDR2 LQKENI. The CDR3 loop is CASSPYQPGSQETQYF.

V is TRBV9 and J is TRBJ2-6. This CDR3 has 16 residues. CDR1 is SGDLS and CDR2 is YYNGEE in the germline V gene. CDR3 region: CASSVVGSSGANVLTF. The full variable domain, its missing parts supplied by reference TRBV9 and TRBJ2-6, is DSGVTQTPKHLITATGQRVTLRCSPRSGDLSVYWYQQSLDQGLQFLIQYYNGEERAKGNILERFSAQQFPDLHSELNLSSLELGDSALYFCASSVVGSSGANVLTFGAGSRLTVL.

J is TRBJ2-1 and V is TRBV7-2; as DNA is missing, the TRBD2 call by TCRdb cannot be tested. The V gene's germline CDR1 is SGHTA and CDR2 FQGNSA. CDR3 length equals 16 residues. The chain's CDR3 is CASSLRASGGAGEQFF.

The chain couples TRBV7-2 to TRBJ2-2; checking the TCRdb D call of TRBD2 is not possible without DNA. Germline V gene sequence: CDR1 SGHTA, CDR2 FQGNSA. This CDR3 is 15 amino acids long. The CDR3: CASSLTSLNTGELFF.

The chain recombines TRBV5-1 with TRBJ1-3; with no DNA, the TCRdb D assignment of TRBD1 cannot be verified. Per the germline V gene, CDR1 is SGHRS and CDR2 is YFSETQ. The CDR3 extends over 16 amino acids. CDR3 region: CASSSEGSLSGNTIYF.

V is TRBV12-3 or TRBV12-4 and J is TRBJ1-1; TCRdb's D gene call, TRBD1, goes unchecked for lack of DNA. The CDR3 is made up of 14 amino acids. CDR3 amino acids: CASSLDRVSTEAFF.

The V and J genes are TRBV5-6 and TRBJ2-7. The length of the CDR3 is 12 residues. CDR1 and CDR2 (germline): SGHDT, YYEEEE. The CDR3 spells CASSRVVYEQYF.

The genes are TRBV30 and TRBJ2-1; the TCRdb D gene call, TRBD2, has no DNA to confirm it. CDR1 is GTSNPN, CDR2 SVGIG, per germline (reference sequence). This CDR3 is built from 15 residues. CDR3: CAWSAGRRTYNEQFF.

J is TRBJ1-5 and V is TRBV27. The CDR3 is made up of 12 amino acids. Germline loops: CDR1 MNHEY, CDR2 SMNVEV (reference sequence). CDR3 loop: CASSFTNQPQHF.

The V gene is TRBV6-1, the J gene TRBJ1-1. Germline V CDR1 and CDR2: MNHNS, SASEGT. This CDR3 is 15 amino acids long. CDR3: CASSESRRVNTEAFF.

The chain uses TRBV12-3 or TRBV12-4 and TRBJ2-7; with no DNA, the TCRdb D assignment of TRBD1 cannot be verified. CDR3 length equals 15 residues. CDR3: CASSPGLTRSYEQYF.

V is TRBV9 and J is TRBJ2-3; TCRdb's D call of TRBD2 is untestable without DNA. Germline values: CDR1 SGDLS, CDR2 YYNGEE. The CDR3 spans 16 residues. The CDR3 loop is CASGTSSGGSTDTQYF.

The chain has TRBV5-1 and TRBJ2-5; lacking DNA, the TRBD1 call made by TCRdb goes unchecked. The CDR3 loop spans 15 amino acids. Germline-derived CDR1 and CDR2 are SGHRS and YFSETQ. CDR3 loop: CASRNGQGASETQYF.

The chain has TRBV6-5 and TRBJ1-2. The CDR3 is 15 amino acids. Germline-derived CDR1 and CDR2 are MNHEY and SVGAGI. CDR3 region: CASSPAGGTNYGYTF.

The V gene is TRBV6-1, the J gene TRBJ1-3; as DNA is missing, the TRBD1 call by TCRdb cannot be tested. The CDR3 runs to 14 residues. The germline CDR1 and CDR2 sequences are MNHNS and SASEGT. CDR3 sequence reads: CASSTPTGANTIYF.

This chain's CDR3 is CASSEPPRPSGPGGGYTF. The V gene is TRBV21-1, the J gene TRBJ1-2; TCRdb returns TRBD1, unconfirmable since there is no DNA. TRBV21-1 is a listed pseudogene. The CDR3 sequence is 18 residues long.